The T cell receptor beta chain under discussion was sequenced for a study of tissue T cells after allogeneic stem cell transplantation. For the study at large: Enrolled prospectively were adult allogeneic hematopoietic cell transplant recipients whose graft-versus-host disease was steroid-refractory. Of the grafts for graft-versus-host disease patients, several were unmodified and three CD34-selected. Findings and caveats of the study: Shared clones across patients were few; motif clustering revealed tissue-specific shared signatures.

A note on this clone: Its antigen is unidentified.

V shed 0 bases and J shed 7 bases, with 12 bases lying between them. The length of the CDR3 is 14 residues. CDR1 is PRHDT, CDR2 FYEKMQ, per germline (reference sequence). TCRbeta CDR3 was sequenced at survey depth with template counts. Only in-frame clones appear in the TCRdb table, and some are missing; sequencing was by immunoSEQ multiplex PCR. Of some 5,000 clones detected, around 78% appear once; the ten largest clones hold around 5%. This clonotype was obtained from a man between 40 and 70 years old who later had graft-versus-host disease after an allogeneic stem cell transplant. The rearrangement links TRBV13 to TRBJ1-2, with unresolved D. This material consisted of blood, taken before transplantation. The CDR3 here is CASSLGRGFGGYTF. The CDR3 nucleotides read TGTGCCAGCAGCTTAGGTAGAGGGTTCGGTGGCTACACCTTC.